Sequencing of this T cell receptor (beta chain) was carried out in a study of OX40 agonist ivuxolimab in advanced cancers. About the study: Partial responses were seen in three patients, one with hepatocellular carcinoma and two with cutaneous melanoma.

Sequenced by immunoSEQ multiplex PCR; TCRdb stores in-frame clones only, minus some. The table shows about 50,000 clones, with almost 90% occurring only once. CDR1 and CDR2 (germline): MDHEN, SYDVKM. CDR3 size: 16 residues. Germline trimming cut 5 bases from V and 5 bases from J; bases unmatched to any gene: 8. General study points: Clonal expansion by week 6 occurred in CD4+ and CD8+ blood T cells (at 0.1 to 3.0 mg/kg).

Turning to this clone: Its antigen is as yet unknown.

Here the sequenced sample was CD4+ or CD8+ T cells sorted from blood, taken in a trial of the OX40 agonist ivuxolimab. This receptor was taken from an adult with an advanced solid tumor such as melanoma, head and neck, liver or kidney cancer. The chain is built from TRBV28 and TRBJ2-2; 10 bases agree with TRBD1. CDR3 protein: CASSGGTGVITGELFF. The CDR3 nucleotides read TGTGCCAGCAGTGGAGGGACAGGGGTTATTACCGGGGAGCTGTTTTTT.